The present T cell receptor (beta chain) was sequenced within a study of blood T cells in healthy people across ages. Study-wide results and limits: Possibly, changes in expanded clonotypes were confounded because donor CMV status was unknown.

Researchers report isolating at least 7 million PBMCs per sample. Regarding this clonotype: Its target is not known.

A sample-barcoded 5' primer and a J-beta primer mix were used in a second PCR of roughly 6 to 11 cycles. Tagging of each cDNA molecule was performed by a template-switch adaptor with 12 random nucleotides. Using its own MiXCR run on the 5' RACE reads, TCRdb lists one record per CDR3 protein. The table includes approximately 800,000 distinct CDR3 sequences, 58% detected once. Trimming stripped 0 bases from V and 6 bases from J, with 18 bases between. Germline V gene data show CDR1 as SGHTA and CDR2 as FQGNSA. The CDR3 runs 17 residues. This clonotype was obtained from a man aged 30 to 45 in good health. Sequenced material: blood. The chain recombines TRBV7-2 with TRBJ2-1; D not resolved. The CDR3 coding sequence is TGTGCCAGCAGCTTAGCGCACCTGGCTAGTGGGTTCAATGAGCAGTTCTTC. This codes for CASSLAHLASGFNEQFF. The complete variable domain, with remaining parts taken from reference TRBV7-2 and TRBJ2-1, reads GAGVSQSPSNKVTEKGKDVELRCDPISGHTALYWYRQSLGQGLEFLIYFQGNSAPDKSGLPSDRFSAERTGGSVSTLTIQRTQQEDSAVYLCASSLAHLASGFNEQFFGPGTRLTVL.